The present T cell receptor (beta chain) was sequenced within a study of patients and donors after allogeneic stem cell transplantation. This clonotype was seen repeatedly, ten times or more. TCRdb passed the RT-PCR reads through MiXCR, listing each CDR3 protein once. The profile covers tens of thousands of distinct CDR3 sequences, with about 30% appearing a single time and more than 70% taken by the ten largest. CDR1 is MDHEN, CDR2 SYDVKM, per germline. This CDR3 spans 14 amino acids. Trimming took 6 bases from V and 4 from J; bases not matched to a gene: 5. Source material: blood, either unsorted or a sorted T cell fraction (not recorded which). The chain joins TRBV28 to TRBJ1-5; the match to TRBD1 covers 8 bases. The sequence was collected from a human donor who was either an allogeneic HSCT recipient or a stem cell or donor lymphocyte infusion donor (not recorded which). It is not recorded whose cells these are; they may come from a transplant donor. The CDR3 bases are TGTGCCAGCAGGCCCAGGGACAGGAATCAGCCCCAGCATTTT. It codes for CASRPRDRNQPQHF. The variable domain in full, completed from reference TRBV28 and TRBJ1-5, reads DVKVTQSSRYLVKRTGEKVFLECVQDMDHENMFWYRQDPGLGLRLIYFSYDVKMKEKGDIPEGYSVSREKKERFSLILESASTNQTSMYLCASRPRDRNQPQHFGDGTRLSIL.